This TCR beta chain is drawn from a study of T cell clones after liver transplantation. Looking at the study overall: Pre-transplant mixed lymphocyte reactions yielded third-party-reactive TCRbeta sequences as comparators for graft-donor-reactive sequences. Three of eight recipients were HCV-positive; others had non-autoimmune, non-viral indications. The study, taken as a whole, reports: Compared with third party-reactive sequences, donor-reactive ones declined more, independent of withdrawal success.

Regarding this clone: Its cognate antigen is unknown.

Some clones are missing from TCRdb's copy, which holds only in-frame ones; the method was immunoSEQ multiplex PCR. The repertoire holds over 50,000 clones, with 70% to 85% as singletons. Germline values: CDR1 SGHRS, CDR2 YFSETQ. This CDR3 region has 16 residues. Between the trimmed V and J ends, which lost 1 base and 0 bases, there was a span of 11 bases. The V and J genes are TRBV5-1 and TRBJ1-5; D not certain. This TCR was recovered from a human donor who received a liver transplant. The sequencing used CD4+ T cells from blood, collected before liver transplant. The CDR3 nucleotides are TGCGCCAGCAGCTTGATGGGTAGGGATAGCAATCAGCCCCAGCATTTT. Amino acids: CASSLMGRDSNQPQHF.